One sample yielded the 29 T cell receptor beta chains listed below, sequenced in a study of read filtering for tumor transcriptome and immune sequencing. From roughly 400 ng of RNA, a library with molecular barcoded alpha/delta and beta/gamma adaptors was made. TCRdb ran MiXCR on the reads and lists one entry per CDR3 protein. The table lists 100,000 to 150,000 distinct CDR3 sequences, 13% of them singletons, with 8% to 9% in the top ten. Sequencing was done on a sample of a population of CD138-negative cells sorted from bone marrow. The receptor set was obtained from a donor aged 40 or over with multiple myeloma.

This clonotype was recorded a few times. This may be a read error, as it is one base from a much larger clone. This sequence joins TRBV5-1 and TRBJ2-5; the D is unclear. Per the germline V gene, CDR1 is SGHRS and CDR2 is YFSETQ. The CDR3 consists of 14 residues. The DNA for the CDR3 is TGCGCCAGCAGCTTGGAGTTCAGTGGAAAGACCCAGCACTTC. It encodes CASSLEFSGKTQHF.

This clonotype occurred many times. DNA of the CDR3: TGCGCCAGCAGCTTGGAAACTAGCGGTGGATTCTATGAGCAGTTCTTC. It is translated as CASSLETSGGFYEQFF. The chain is built from TRBV5-1 and TRBJ2-1; 8 bases are shared with TRBD2. J gave up 8 bases and V 0 bases, and 10 bases lay outside the gene matches. Germline CDR1 is SGHRS and CDR2 is YFSETQ. The CDR3 covers 16 residues.

This clonotype was found many times. V gene TRBV13 combines with J gene TRBJ1-6; no reliable D call. The CDR3 has 14 residues. From germline, CDR1 is PRHDT and CDR2 FYEKMQ (reference sequence). V was shortened by 5 bases and J by 5 bases, with 10 bases between the two germline ends. The CDR3 region has the DNA TGTGCCAGCAGCCTCAACCCAGATAATTCACCCCTCCACTTT. It is translated as CASSLNPDNSPLHF.

This clonotype was counted at least ten times. V gene TRBV6-2 or TRBV6-3 combines with J gene TRBJ2-1; TRBD2 agrees at 12 bases. CDR1 and CDR2 (germline): MNHEY, SVGEGT. V lost 8 bases, J lost 8 bases, and 7 bases stayed unmatched. This CDR3 is built from 14 residues. This CDR3 is CASVLAGGGDEQFF. The CDR3 bases are TGTGCCAGCGTACTAGCGGGAGGAGGCGATGAGCAGTTCTTC.

This clonotype was seen ten or more times. The chain recombines TRBV20-1 with TRBJ1-5; weak D call: TRBD1 (6 bases). CDR3 length: 14 amino acids. Germline CDR1 and CDR2: DFQATT and SNEGSKA (reference sequence). V was pared by 2 bases and J by 1 base, with 9 bases between. CDR3 sequence: CSARTGGSNQPQHF. In DNA form, the CDR3 reads TGCAGTGCTAGAACGGGGGGCAGCAATCAGCCCCAGCATTTT.

This clonotype has ten or more counts. The chain links TRBV20-1 to TRBJ2-1; 8 nucleotides agree with TRBD1. V was clipped by 0 bases and J by 4 bases; unmatched bases: 8. Germline lookup yields CDR1 DFQATT and CDR2 SNEGSKA (reference sequence). CDR3 length equals 16 residues. CDR3 protein: CSARDDRGMVYNEQFF. CDR3 nucleotide sequence: TGCAGTGCTAGAGACGACAGGGGAATGGTTTACAATGAGCAGTTCTTC.

This clonotype was detected many times. The chain combines TRBV6-6 with TRBJ1-5; 10 positions agree with TRBD1. The CDR3 runs 16 residues. Germline values: CDR1 MNHNY, CDR2 SVGAGI (reference sequence). Trimming took 2 bases from V and 0 from J; bases not matched to a gene: 1. CDR3 sequence: CASSYGTGDSNQPQHF. CDR3 nucleotides: TGTGCCAGCAGTTACGGGACAGGGGATAGCAATCAGCCCCAGCATTTT.

The rearrangement joins TRBV20-1 to TRBJ1-1; D unclear. Trimming stripped 5 bases from V and 5 bases from J, with 18 bases between. Germline V lookup: CDR1 DFQATT, CDR2 SNEGSKA (reference sequence). The CDR3 length is 14 residues. CDR3 sequence reads: CSASGLHSGTEAFF. DNA for the CDR3: TGCAGTGCTTCCGGGCTCCACTCTGGGACTGAAGCTTTCTTT.

This clonotype was counted ten times or more. This chain connects TRBV29-1 to TRBJ2-5, with 12 bases that match TRBD2. The CDR3 is 15 amino acids. V shed 4 bases and J 5 bases; nucleotides not matched to a gene: 8. CDR1 and CDR2 from the germline V gene are SQVTM and ANQGSEA. DNA for the CDR3: TGCAGCGTTGTGGGACTAGCGGGTAACAGGGAGACCCAGTACTTC. Amino acid sequence: CSVVGLAGNRETQYF.

The chain employs TRBV7-2 and TRBJ1-2; no definite D call. Trimming pared 2 bases from V and 8 bases from J, leaving 12 bases between. This CDR3 comprises 13 residues. Germline V gives CDR1 SGHTA, CDR2 FQGNSA. CDR3 bases: TGTGCCAGCAGCTTATTTACGGGCTTAGGCTACACCTTC. This gives the protein CASSLFTGLGYTF.

A note on this clonotype: Just one base apart from a much larger clone, this may be a read error. The chain has TRBV14 and TRBJ1-2, with 9 bases that match TRBD1. The CDR3 is 15 residues long. The germline CDR1 and CDR2 sequences are SGHDN and FVKESK. CDR3 in amino acids: CASSRHPGQGRGCTF. Here the CDR3 DNA reads TGTGCCAGCAGCCGCCACCCGGGACAGGGCCGTGGCTGCACCTTC.

This rearrangement joins TRBV20-1 to TRBJ1-1; unclear D gene. Germline CDR1 is DFQATT and CDR2 is SNEGSKA (reference sequence). The CDR3 runs 12 residues. V was pared by 2 bases and J by 1 base, with 5 bases between. CDR3 DNA: TGCAGTGCTAGATATCAGAACACTGAAGCTTTCTTT. It specifies CSARYQNTEAFF.

This clonotype was counted many times. The gene calls are TRBV19 and TRBJ2-3; the match to TRBD1 covers 8 bases. J was trimmed by 0 bases and V by 5 bases; bases with no gene match: 4. This CDR3 is built from 15 residues. Germline V gene data show CDR1 as LNHDA and CDR2 as SQIVND (reference sequence). CDR3 coding DNA: TGTGCCAGTAGTCTGGGGACAGGTAGCACAGATACGCAGTATTTT. Encoded protein: CASSLGTGSTDTQYF.

This rearrangement joins TRBV2 to TRBJ2-3; D ambiguous. The CDR3 covers 14 residues. The germline CDR1 and CDR2 sequences are SNHLY and FYNNEI. Trimming removed 2 bases at V and 5 bases at J, with 11 bases between. In DNA form, the CDR3 reads TGTGCCAGCAGTGAATTAGGGAATCTAGATACGCAGTATTTT. This codes for CASSELGNLDTQYF.

At least ten counts were recorded for this clonotype. The V call is TRBV12-3 or TRBV12-4, the J call TRBJ1-4; 9 bases are shared with TRBD1. The CDR3 is 14 amino acids. Losses at the gene ends were 4 bases for V and 3 bases for J; bases not matched to a gene: 0. In nucleotides, the CDR3 is TGTGCCAGCAGTTGGACAGGGGCTAATGAAAAACTGTTTTTT. Translated, it gives CASSWTGANEKLFF.

A few counts support this clonotype. CDR3 loop: CASSPQRLAGGTGGELFF. The CDR3 nucleotides read TGTGCCAGCAGCCCCCAGAGATTAGCGGGAGGGACCGGCGGGGAGCTGTTTTTT. The chain combines TRBV7-2 with TRBJ2-2; 11 nucleotides align to TRBD2. CDR1 SGHTA and CDR2 FQGNSA come from the germline V gene. Trimming removed 5 bases from V and 7 bases from J; junction bases left unmatched: 15. The CDR3 is 18 amino acids.

As regards this clonotype: As the CDR3 is not closed by the conserved phenylalanine or tryptophan, this likely results from a read error. The chain joins TRBV12-3 or TRBV12-4 to TRBJ2-1; TRBD1 matches 10 bases. V lost 8 bases and J lost 3; bases outside the gene matches: 7. The length of the CDR3 is 15 residues. CDR3 in DNA: TGTGCCAGCGGCCCCGGGACAGGGGACTACAATGAGCAGTTCTCC. This sequence encodes CASGPGTGDYNEQFS.

The sample holds many counts of this clonotype. The chain carries TRBV14 and TRBJ1-2; 7 bases fit TRBD1. Germline assignment: CDR1 SGHDN and CDR2 FVKESK. Germline trimming cut 3 bases from V and 2 bases from J; bases unmatched to any gene: 0. The CDR3 runs 13 residues. Here the CDR3 DNA reads TGTGCCAGCAGCCAGGGACAGAACTATGGCTACACCTTC. As protein: CASSQGQNYGYTF.

This clonotype showed up many times. The chain uses TRBV12-3 or TRBV12-4 and TRBJ2-1; D is undetermined. This CDR3 has 16 residues. V lost 10 bases, J lost 0 bases, and 19 bases lay in between. As DNA, the CDR3 is TGTGCCACCTCATTATTCAGAGTGAGCTCCTACAATGAGCAGTTCTTC. It translates to CATSLFRVSSYNEQFF.

Regarding this clonotype: Since a much larger clone is just one base distant, this may be a read error. The V and J genes are TRBV18 and TRBJ1-5; TRBD1 is a possible D gene (5 bases). Germline V gives CDR1 KGHSH, CDR2 LQKENI. This CDR3 has 14 residues. As DNA, the CDR3 is TGTGCCAGCTCACGCCCCGACAGCAATCAGGCCCAGCATTTT. Its translation is CASSRPDSNQAQHF.

This clonotype was counted ten times or more. This rearrangement joins TRBV3-1 to TRBJ2-7; no clear D gene. This CDR3 region has 11 residues. V was cut by 4 bases and J by 4 bases, with 5 bases left in between. Germline CDR1 is LGHDT and CDR2 is YNNKEL (reference sequence). This CDR3 is CASSRVYEQYF. The DNA for the CDR3 is TGTGCCAGCAGCCGCGTTTACGAGCAGTACTTC.

This clonotype has ten or more counts. This chain uses TRBV4-3 with TRBJ1-6; 9 bases map to TRBD1. The CDR3 length is 15 residues. CDR1 is LGHNA, CDR2 YSLEER, per germline. V dropped 3 bases and J dropped 7; count of bases not matched to a gene: 4. The CDR3 loop reads CASSQDRGWNSPLHF. The CDR3 nucleotides are TGCGCCAGCAGCCAGGACAGGGGCTGGAATTCACCCCTCCACTTT.

This clonotype was detected many times. This chain's CDR3 is CASSHGPAGGRTDTQYF. DNA of the CDR3: TGTGCCAGCAGCCATGGGCCGGCAGGAGGACGCACAGATACGCAGTATTTT. The chain links TRBV11-1 to TRBJ2-3; D might be TRBD2 (5 bases). The CDR3 totals 17 residues. The germline V and J ends were trimmed by 5 bases and 1 base, with 19 bases remaining between them. Germline CDR1 SGHAT, CDR2 FQDESV (reference sequence).

This clonotype appeared many times. This rearrangement joins TRBV4-1 to TRBJ1-2; the D gene is possibly TRBD1 (6 bases). The germline V gene encodes CDR1 MGHRA and CDR2 YSYEKL. CDR3 length: 15 residues. The V gene lost 6 bases and the J gene lost 6 bases, with 20 bases spanning the gap. The CDR3: CASRRPGGQEDGYTF. In nucleotides, the CDR3 is TGCGCCAGCAGACGACCTGGGGGGCAAGAGGATGGCTACACCTTC.

Many counts were recorded for this clonotype. The chain has TRBV2 and TRBJ2-2; tentative D call: TRBD1 (6 bases). The CDR3 covers 14 residues. Germline CDR1 and CDR2: SNHLY and FYNNEI. V gave up 6 bases and J gave up 0 bases, with 8 bases separating them. CDR3 sequence: CASRRGSNTGELFF. CDR3 in DNA: TGTGCCAGCAGAAGGGGGTCGAACACCGGGGAGCTGTTTTTT.

The V call is TRBV7-2, the J call TRBJ2-2; 8 bases are a match to TRBD2. Trimming took 6 bases from V and 10 from J; bases not matched to a gene: 16. Germline V gene lookup returns CDR1 SGHTA and CDR2 FQGNSA. The CDR3 runs to 16 residues. This CDR3 is CASSIGGPAGVVELFF. CDR3 nucleotides: TGTGCCAGCAGTATAGGGGGACCAGCGGGAGTTGTGGAGCTGTTTTTT.

Points on this clonotype: A much larger clone differs from this one at a single base, so this may be a read error. The chain couples TRBV18 to TRBJ2-4, with 10 bases aligning to TRBD2. CDR1 and CDR2 from the germline V gene are KGHSH and LQKENI. With V trimmed by 8 bases and J by 1 base, 8 bases remained unmatched. CDR3 length: 16 residues. Here the CDR3 DNA reads TGTGCCAGCGCAACGGGGACTAGCGACGCCAAAAACATTCAGTACTTC. Its protein is CASATGTSDAKNIQYF. Based on the CDR3 plus reference TRBV18 and TRBJ2-4, the full variable domain is NAGVMQNPRHLVRRRGQEARLRCSPMKGHSHVYWYRQLPEEGLKFMVYLQKENIIDESGMPKERFSAEFPKEGPSILRIQQVVRGDSAAYFCASATGTSDAKNIQYFGAGTRLSVL.

This clonotype has at least ten counts. The rearrangement links TRBV27 to TRBJ1-2; 11 bases line up with TRBD1. CDR3 size: 14 residues. The V segment lost 6 bases and the J segment 4 bases; nucleotides outside the gene matches: 4. The germline V gene has CDR1 MNHEY and CDR2 SMNVEV (reference sequence). The DNA of the CDR3 is TGTGCCAGCAGCACCGGGACAGGGGGCTATGGCTACACCTTC. Residues: CASSTGTGGYGYTF.

Concerning this clonotype: This sequence may be a read error, since a much larger clone differs from it by one base. The chain carries TRBV12-3 or TRBV12-4 and TRBJ2-6; 8 positions agree with TRBD2. The CDR3 sequence is 18 residues long. The CDR3 DNA reads as TGTGCCAGCTGTTTATTAAGCGGGAGAAGGAGTGGGGCCAACGTCCTGACTTTC. Translation gives CASCLLSGRRSGANVLTF.